A single sample is the source of the 7 T cell receptor beta chains below, sequenced in a study of T cell changes during pregnancy in multiple sclerosis. TCRdb keeps only in-frame clones here, not all; method: immunoSEQ multiplex PCR. The sample yields around 100,000 clones, approximately 94% seen once. The sequenced sample was peripheral blood, obtained before pregnancy. These receptors originate from a female donor with multiple sclerosis, enrolled in a pregnancy study.

The chain's CDR3 is CASSLGSGFKNTEAFF. CDR3 bases: TGCGCCAGCAGCTTGGGATCAGGATTTAAGAACACTGAAGCTTTCTTT. The V call is TRBV5-1, the J call TRBJ1-1; no definite D call. Trimming cost V 0 bases and J 1 base, with 13 bases left between them. Germline V gene lookup returns CDR1 SGHRS and CDR2 YFSETQ. The CDR3 has 16 residues.

The chain is built from TRBV19 and TRBJ2-7; D is uncertain. This CDR3 spans 16 amino acids. Per the germline V gene, CDR1 is LNHDA and CDR2 is SQIVND (reference sequence). Trimming shortened V by 0 bases and J by 2 bases, and 14 bases separated the two germline ends. CDR3 amino acids: CASSIDEAVLAYEQYF. The CDR3 region has the DNA TGTGCCAGTAGTATAGATGAGGCGGTCCTTGCCTACGAGCAGTACTTC.

The chain couples TRBV28 to TRBJ2-1; no clear D gene. Trimming took 1 base from V and 8 from J, leaving 6 bases between them. Germline values: CDR1 MDHEN, CDR2 SYDVKM. The CDR3 is made up of 12 amino acids. The CDR3 DNA follows: TGTGCCAGCAGTTTATCGGTAGATGAGCAGTTCTTC. It translates to CASSLSVDEQFF.

V and J are TRBV2 and TRBJ1-2; tentative D call: TRBD1 (6 bases). Trimming took 7 bases from V and 6 from J, leaving 18 bases between them. The CDR3 sequence is 14 residues long. The germline gives CDR1 SNHLY, CDR2 FYNNEI. For the CDR3, the DNA is TGTGCCAGCAACCTCCCCCAGGGGAGGGATGGCTACACCTTC. Translation gives CASNLPQGRDGYTF.

The chain employs TRBV25-1 and TRBJ2-5; D is perhaps TRBD1 (5 bases). V was clipped by 1 base and J by 2 bases, with 14 bases between them. Germline V gene sequence: CDR1 MGHDK, CDR2 SYGVNS. The CDR3 contains 16 residues. As DNA, the CDR3 is TGTGCCAGCAGTGAATCGTTAGGACACCTACAAGAGACCCAGTACTTC. Residues: CASSESLGHLQETQYF.

The chain is built from TRBV29-1 and TRBJ2-5; TRBD2 agrees at 7 bases. Near its end, the DNA agrees better with TRBJ2-7, so the J call may be wrong. This CDR3 has 13 residues. The V gene's germline CDR1 is SQVTM and CDR2 ANQGSEA. The CDR3 loop is CSVERGGDYEQYF. The CDR3 region has the DNA TGCAGCGTTGAAAGGGGAGGGGACTACGAGCAGTACTTC.

This clone was counted once. This rearrangement joins TRBV5-6 to TRBJ2-1; TRBD2 agrees at 12 bases. V gave up 0 bases and J gave up 6 bases; unmatched junction bases: 4. The CDR3 has 16 amino acids. Germline V gene sequence: CDR1 SGHDT, CDR2 YYEEEE. The CDR3 protein is CASSLETSGRRNEQFF. DNA for the CDR3: TGTGCCAGCAGCTTGGAAACTAGCGGGAGGCGCAATGAGCAGTTCTTC.